The text below deals with one T cell receptor beta chain. The data originate from a study of shared clonotypes between healthy human individuals. The naive CD8 population came from CD45RO-negative cells selected for CCR7, without terminally differentiated effector memory CD45RA+ cells. Germline CDR1 MNHEY, CDR2 SMNVEV (reference sequence). The CDR3 extends over 15 amino acids. The V segment lost 6 bases and the J segment 6 bases; nucleotides outside the gene matches: 8. Using immunoSEQ multiplex PCR, the repertoire was profiled, and TCRdb retains in-frame clones only, with some absent. The sample has 1.5 million to 2.5 million clones, about 95% seen once.

This clonotype originated in a man in his late teens or twenties in good health. Source material: naive CD8+ T cells sorted from blood. The J gene is TRBJ2-3, the V gene TRBV27; 11 bases match TRBD2. CDR3 loop: CASSPGTSGRDTQYF. In nucleotides, the CDR3 is TGTGCCAGCAGCCCCGGGACTAGCGGTAGGGATACGCAGTATTTT.